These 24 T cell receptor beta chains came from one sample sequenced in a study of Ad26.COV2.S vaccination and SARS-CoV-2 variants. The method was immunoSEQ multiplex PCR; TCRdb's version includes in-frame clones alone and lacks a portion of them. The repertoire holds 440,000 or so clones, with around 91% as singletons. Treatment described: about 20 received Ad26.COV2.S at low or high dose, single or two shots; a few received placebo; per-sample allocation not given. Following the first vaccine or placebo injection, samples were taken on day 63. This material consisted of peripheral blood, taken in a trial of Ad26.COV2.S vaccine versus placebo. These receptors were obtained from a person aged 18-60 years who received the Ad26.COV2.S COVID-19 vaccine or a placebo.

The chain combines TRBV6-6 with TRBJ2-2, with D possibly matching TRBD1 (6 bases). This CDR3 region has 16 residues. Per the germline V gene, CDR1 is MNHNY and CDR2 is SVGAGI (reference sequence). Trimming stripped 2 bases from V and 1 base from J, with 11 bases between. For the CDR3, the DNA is TGTGCCAGCAGTTACACCGGGACACTGAACACCGGGGAGCTGTTTTTT. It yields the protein CASSYTGTLNTGELFF.

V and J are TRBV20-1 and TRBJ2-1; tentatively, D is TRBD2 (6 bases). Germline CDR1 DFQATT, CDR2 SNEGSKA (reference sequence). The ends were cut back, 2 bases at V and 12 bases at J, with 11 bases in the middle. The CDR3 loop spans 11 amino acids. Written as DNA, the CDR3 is TGCAGTGCTAGAAGAGCCGGGGGGCAGTTCTTC. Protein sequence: CSARRAGGQFF.

This CDR3 reads CASSFPAGPEKLFF. The DNA of the CDR3 is TGTGCCAGCAGCTTCCCCGCTGGGCCCGAAAAACTGTTTTTT. This chain joins TRBV7-9 and TRBJ1-4; D not certain. V was pared by 3 bases and J by 8 bases, with 13 bases between. Germline V gene lookup returns CDR1 SEHNR and CDR2 FQNEAQ (reference sequence). The CDR3 is 14 amino acids.

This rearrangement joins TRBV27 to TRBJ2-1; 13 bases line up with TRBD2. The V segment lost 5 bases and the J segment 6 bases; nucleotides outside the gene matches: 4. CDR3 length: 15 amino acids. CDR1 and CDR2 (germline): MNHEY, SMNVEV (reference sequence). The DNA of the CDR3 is TGTGCCAGCAGTGTCGGGACTAGCGGGATCAATGAGCAGTTCTTC. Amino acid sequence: CASSVGTSGINEQFF.

CDR3 DNA sequence: TGTGCCAGCAGTCCCACTAGCGGGAGGGGCAATGAGCAGTTCTTC. Protein: CASSPTSGRGNEQFF. The chain recombines TRBV28 with TRBJ2-1; 13 nucleotides match TRBD2. Germline assignment: CDR1 MDHEN and CDR2 SYDVKM. The CDR3 loop spans 15 amino acids. With V trimmed by 5 bases and J by 6 bases, 4 bases remained unmatched. The full variable domain, in which reference TRBV28 and TRBJ2-1 provide the parts outside the CDR3, is DVKVTQSSRYLVKRTGEKVFLECVQDMDHENMFWYRQDPGLGLRLIYFSYDVKMKEKGDIPEGYSVSREKKERFSLILESASTNQTSMYLCASSPTSGRGNEQFFGPGTRLTVL.

CDR3 amino acids: CASSYSGLATGELFF. CDR3 DNA sequence: TGTGCCAGCAGTTACTCGGGACTAGCGACCGGGGAGCTGTTTTTT. The chain couples TRBV6-5 to TRBJ2-2; 10 bases align to TRBD2. CDR1 MNHEY and CDR2 SVGAGI come from the germline V gene. This CDR3 has 15 residues. V gave up 0 bases and J gave up 5 bases; unmatched junction bases: 0.

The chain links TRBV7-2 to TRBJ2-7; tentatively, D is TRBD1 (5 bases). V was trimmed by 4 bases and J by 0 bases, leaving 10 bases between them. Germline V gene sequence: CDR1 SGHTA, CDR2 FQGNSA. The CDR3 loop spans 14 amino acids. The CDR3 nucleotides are TGTGCCAGCAGCTCGACAGCTAGCTCCTACGAGCAGTACTTC. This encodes CASSSTASSYEQYF.

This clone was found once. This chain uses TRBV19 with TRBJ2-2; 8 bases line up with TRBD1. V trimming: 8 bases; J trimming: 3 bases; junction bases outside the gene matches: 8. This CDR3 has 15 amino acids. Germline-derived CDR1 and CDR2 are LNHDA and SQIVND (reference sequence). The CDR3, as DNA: TGTGCCAGTTCCTACAGGGGGAGTTACACCGGGGAGCTGTTTTTT. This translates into CASSYRGSYTGELFF.

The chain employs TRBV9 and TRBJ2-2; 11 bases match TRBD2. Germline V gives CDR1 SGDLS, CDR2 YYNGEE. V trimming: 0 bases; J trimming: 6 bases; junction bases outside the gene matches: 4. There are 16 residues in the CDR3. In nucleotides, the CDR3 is TGTGCCAGCAGCGTAGATCTAGCGGGAGGCGCCGGGGAGCTGTTTTTT. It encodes CASSVDLAGGAGELFF.

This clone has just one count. CDR3 DNA: TGTGCCAGTAGTATAGTGGAGGCAGGGGCCTACGAGCAGTACTTC. Translating gives CASSIVEAGAYEQYF. The chain links TRBV19 to TRBJ2-7; TRBD1 is a possible D gene (6 bases). The CDR3 is 15 amino acids. Trimming took 1 base from V and 2 from J, leaving 12 bases between them. Germline V gives CDR1 LNHDA, CDR2 SQIVND (reference sequence).

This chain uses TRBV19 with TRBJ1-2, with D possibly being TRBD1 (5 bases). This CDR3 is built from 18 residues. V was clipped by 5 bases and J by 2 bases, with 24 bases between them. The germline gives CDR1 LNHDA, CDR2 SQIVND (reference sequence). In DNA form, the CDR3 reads TGTGCCAGTAGTTTCCGAAAAAGCGGGGGTCTAAAGAACTATGGCTACACCTTC. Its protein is CASSFRKSGGLKNYGYTF.

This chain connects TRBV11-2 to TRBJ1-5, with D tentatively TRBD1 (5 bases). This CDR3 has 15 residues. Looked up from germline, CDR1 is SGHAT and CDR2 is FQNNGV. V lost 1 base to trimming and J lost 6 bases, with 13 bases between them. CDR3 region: CASSLAPTGSQPQHF. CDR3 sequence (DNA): TGTGCCAGCAGCTTAGCGCCCACAGGATCTCAGCCCCAGCATTTT.

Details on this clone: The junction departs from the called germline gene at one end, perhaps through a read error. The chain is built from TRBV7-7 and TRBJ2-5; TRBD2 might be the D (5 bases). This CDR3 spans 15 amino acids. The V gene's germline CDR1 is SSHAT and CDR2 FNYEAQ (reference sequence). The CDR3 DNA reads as TGTGCTAGCAGCCAATACCCGGGGTCCCAAGAGACCCAGTACTTC. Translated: CASSQYPGSQETQYF.

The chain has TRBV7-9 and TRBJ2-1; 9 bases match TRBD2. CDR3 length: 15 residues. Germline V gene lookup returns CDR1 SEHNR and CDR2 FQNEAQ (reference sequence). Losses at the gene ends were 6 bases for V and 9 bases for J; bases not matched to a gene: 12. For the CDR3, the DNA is TGTGCCAGCAGGCCTCCGGGACTAGCCATGATTGAGCAGTTCTTC. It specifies CASRPPGLAMIEQFF.

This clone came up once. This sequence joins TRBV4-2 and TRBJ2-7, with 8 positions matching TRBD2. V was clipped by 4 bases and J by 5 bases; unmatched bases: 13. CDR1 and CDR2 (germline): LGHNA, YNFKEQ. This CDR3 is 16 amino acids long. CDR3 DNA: TGTGCCAGCAGCCCCTCTTTCGGGACTAGTCCCCACGAGCAGTACTTC. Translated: CASSPSFGTSPHEQYF.

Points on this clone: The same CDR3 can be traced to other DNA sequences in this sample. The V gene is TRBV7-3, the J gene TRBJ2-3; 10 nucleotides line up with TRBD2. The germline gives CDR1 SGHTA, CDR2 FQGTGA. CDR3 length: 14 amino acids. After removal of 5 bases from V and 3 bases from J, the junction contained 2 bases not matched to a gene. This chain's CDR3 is CASSLAGATDTQYF. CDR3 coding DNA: TGTGCCAGCAGCCTAGCGGGAGCTACAGATACGCAGTATTTT.

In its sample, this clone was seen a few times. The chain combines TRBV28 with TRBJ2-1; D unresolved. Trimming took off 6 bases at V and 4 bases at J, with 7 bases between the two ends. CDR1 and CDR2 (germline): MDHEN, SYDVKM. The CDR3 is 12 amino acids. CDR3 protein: CASRTAYNEQFF. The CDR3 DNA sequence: TGTGCCAGCAGGACGGCGTACAATGAGCAGTTCTTC.

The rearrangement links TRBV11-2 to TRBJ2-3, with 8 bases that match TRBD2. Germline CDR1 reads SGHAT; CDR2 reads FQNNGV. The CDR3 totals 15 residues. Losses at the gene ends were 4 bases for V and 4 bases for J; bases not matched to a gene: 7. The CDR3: CASSSPGLGADTQYF. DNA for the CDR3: TGTGCCAGCAGCTCCCCGGGACTAGGGGCAGATACGCAGTATTTT.

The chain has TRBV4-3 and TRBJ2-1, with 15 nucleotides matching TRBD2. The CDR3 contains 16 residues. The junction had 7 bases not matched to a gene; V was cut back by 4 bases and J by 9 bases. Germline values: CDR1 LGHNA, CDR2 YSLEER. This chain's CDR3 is CASSPSGTSGRSEQFF. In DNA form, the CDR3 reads TGCGCCAGCAGCCCCTCCGGGACTAGCGGGAGGAGTGAGCAGTTCTTC.

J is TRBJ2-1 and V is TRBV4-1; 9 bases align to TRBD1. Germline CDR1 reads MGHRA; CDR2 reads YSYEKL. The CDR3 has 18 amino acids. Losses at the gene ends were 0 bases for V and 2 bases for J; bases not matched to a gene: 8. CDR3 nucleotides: TGCGCCAGCAGCCAAGATATCGGACAGGGGAGTACCTACAATGAGCAGTTCTTC. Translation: CASSQDIGQGSTYNEQFF.

CDR3 nucleotides: TGTGCCAGCAGTACAGGGTCCGGCAATCAGCCCCAGCATTTT. It is translated as CASSTGSGNQPQHF. This rearrangement joins TRBV6-5 to TRBJ1-5; TRBD1 is a possible D gene (6 bases). CDR1 is MNHEY and CDR2 is SVGAGI in the germline V gene. This CDR3 spans 14 amino acids. Trimming removed 5 bases from V and 2 bases from J, with 10 bases in between.

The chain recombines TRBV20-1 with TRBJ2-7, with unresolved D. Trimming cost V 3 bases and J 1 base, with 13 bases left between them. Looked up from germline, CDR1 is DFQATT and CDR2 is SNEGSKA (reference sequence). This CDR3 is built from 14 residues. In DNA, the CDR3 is TGCAGTGCTAGTGGCCCTCCTAATTCCTACGAGCAGTACTTC. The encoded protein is CSASGPPNSYEQYF.

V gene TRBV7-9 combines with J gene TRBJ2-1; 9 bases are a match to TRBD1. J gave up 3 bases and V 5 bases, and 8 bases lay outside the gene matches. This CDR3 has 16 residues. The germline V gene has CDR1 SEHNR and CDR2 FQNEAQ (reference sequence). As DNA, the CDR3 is TGTGCCAGCAGCCTCATACAGGGGGCGCGCTACAATGAGCAGTTCTTC. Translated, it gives CASSLIQGARYNEQFF.

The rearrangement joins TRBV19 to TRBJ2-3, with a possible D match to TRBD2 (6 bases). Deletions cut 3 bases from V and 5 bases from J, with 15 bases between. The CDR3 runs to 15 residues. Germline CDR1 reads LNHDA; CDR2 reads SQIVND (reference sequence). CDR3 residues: CASSISRGVGDTQYF. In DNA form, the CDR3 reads TGTGCCAGTAGTATTTCGCGGGGAGTTGGAGATACGCAGTATTTT.